Shown below are 23 T cell receptor beta chains from a single sample sequenced in a study of tissue T cells after allogeneic stem cell transplantation. Steroid-refractory graft-versus-host disease after allogeneic hematopoietic cell transplant qualified adults for prospective research-autopsy enrollment. The protocol was immunoSEQ multiplex PCR, while the TCRdb copy is restricted to in-frame clones and leaves out a portion. The sample holds thousands of clones; approximately 60% are singletons and the top ten take around 16%. The source was descending colon tissue, collected at autopsy. Every receptor here comes from a male patient older than 55 with steroid-refractory graft-versus-host disease after an allogeneic stem cell transplant. The T cells may come from the graft donor.

This sequence joins TRBV3-1 (or the pseudogene TRBV3-2) and TRBJ1-6; no clear D. V lost 0 bases and J 4 bases, leaving 4 bases between the germline ends. The CDR3 runs 14 residues. Per germline, CDR1 LGHDT and CDR2 YNNKEL (reference sequence). This CDR3 reads CASSQDPYNSPLHF. The DNA of the CDR3 is TGTGCCAGCAGCCAAGACCCGTATAATTCACCCCTCCACTTT.

The chain is built from TRBV2 and TRBJ2-5; 10 bases are a match to TRBD1. The V gene end was trimmed by 11 bases and the J gene end by 5 bases; junction bases not matched to a gene: 8. Germline-derived CDR1 and CDR2 are SNHLY and FYNNEI. The CDR3 consists of 13 residues. For the CDR3, the DNA is TGTGCCGGCTCGGGACAGGGGCGGGAGACCCAGTACTTC. Its protein product is CAGSGQGRETQYF.

In this sample, this clone is medium-sized. This chain links TRBV7-9 with TRBJ1-3, with D unresolved. CDR1 SEHNR and CDR2 FQNEAQ come from the germline V gene (reference sequence). V lost 5 bases and J 6 bases, leaving 29 bases between the germline ends. The CDR3 has 19 residues. CDR3 loop: CASSHTYREVELVENTIYF. The CDR3 bases are TGTGCCAGCAGCCACACCTATCGGGAGGTTGAGTTGGTGGAAAACACCATATATTTT.

This chain uses TRBV18 with TRBJ1-1; D gene uncertain. Germline V gene data show CDR1 as KGHSH and CDR2 as LQKENI. Between the trimmed V and J ends, which lost 3 bases and 4 bases, there was a span of 12 bases. The CDR3 length is 14 residues. The CDR3 region is CASSPQRDATEAFF. The CDR3 coding sequence is TGTGCCAGCTCACCCCAGCGGGATGCCACTGAAGCTTTCTTT.

The CDR3 sequence: CASRGGGAGQSQPQHF. DNA of the CDR3: TGTGCCAGCAGGGGAGGGGGCGCGGGGCAAAGTCAGCCCCAGCATTTT. The chain employs TRBV7-2 and TRBJ1-5; 7 positions match TRBD1. Losses at the gene ends were 6 bases for V and 6 bases for J; bases not matched to a gene: 14. This CDR3 has 16 amino acids. Germline values: CDR1 SGHTA, CDR2 FQGNSA.

In its sample, this clone ranks as hyperexpanded. The chain recombines TRBV12-3 or TRBV12-4 with TRBJ1-1; possibly TRBD1 for D (6 bases). The length of the CDR3 is 11 residues. The V end lost 6 bases, the J end lost 8 bases, and 10 bases lay between the germline ends. This chain's CDR3 is CASSHTGEAFF. DNA of the CDR3: TGTGCCAGCAGCCACACAGGGGAAGCTTTCTTT.

The chain employs TRBV25-1 and TRBJ2-5; 11 nucleotides match TRBD1. Looked up from germline, CDR1 is MGHDK and CDR2 is SYGVNS. The CDR3 is 15 residues long. With V trimmed by 6 bases and J by 4 bases, 7 bases remained unmatched. The CDR3 sequence is CASRRDRGVGETQYF. The CDR3, as DNA: TGTGCCAGCAGGCGGGACAGGGGGGTTGGAGAGACCCAGTACTTC.

V and J are TRBV7-8 and TRBJ1-1, with 8 positions matching TRBD1. The CDR3 length is 15 residues. The V segment lost 2 bases and the J segment 10 bases; nucleotides outside the gene matches: 12. Per germline, CDR1 SGHVS and CDR2 FQNEAQ. CDR3 region: CASSLFQGANLRAFF. The CDR3 DNA reads as TGTGCCAGCAGCTTATTTCAGGGGGCGAATTTGAGAGCTTTCTTT.

This clone came up a few times. CDR3 DNA: TGTGCCAGCAGCTTGTCTAGCGCGGCTTCCTACGAGCAGTACTTC. It encodes CASSLSSAASYEQYF. The rearrangement links TRBV5-4 to TRBJ2-7, with D tentatively TRBD2 (6 bases). Germline V lookup: CDR1 SGHNT, CDR2 YYREEE (reference sequence). The CDR3 extends over 15 amino acids. The ends were cut back, 1 base at V and 1 base at J, with 12 bases in the middle.

This chain uses TRBV18 with TRBJ2-2; 8 bases are a match to TRBD1. V gave up 5 bases and J gave up 5 bases; unmatched junction bases: 7. Germline loops: CDR1 KGHSH, CDR2 LQKENI. The CDR3 length is 15 residues. CDR3 nucleotide sequence: TGTGCCAGCTCAAAGACAGGGGAGGTTACCGGGGAGCTGTTTTTT. As protein: CASSKTGEVTGELFF.

The rearrangement uses TRBV5-1 and TRBJ2-1, with D tentatively TRBD1 (6 bases). The V gene lost 2 bases and the J gene lost 5 bases, with 14 bases spanning the gap. The CDR3 has 15 residues. Germline V gene data show CDR1 as SGHRS and CDR2 as YFSETQ. The CDR3 here is CASSLNQGINNEQFF. CDR3 nucleotides: TGCGCCAGCAGCTTAAATCAGGGGATCAACAATGAGCAGTTCTTC.

The chain links TRBV27 to TRBJ1-6; possibly TRBD1 for D (5 bases). Germline V gives CDR1 MNHEY, CDR2 SMNVEV (reference sequence). V dropped 2 bases and J dropped 0 bases, with 17 bases sitting between them. The CDR3 extends over 19 amino acids. Here the CDR3 reads CASSLKGGNGGSYNSPLHF. The CDR3 bases are TGTGCCAGCAGTTTAAAGGGAGGGAATGGGGGCTCCTATAATTCACCCCTCCACTTT.

This clone was found a few times. The genes are TRBV6-6 and TRBJ1-3; D ambiguous. Germline CDR1 and CDR2: MNHNY and SVGAGI (reference sequence). Trimming shortened V by 0 bases and J by 0 bases, and 9 bases separated the two germline ends. CDR3 length: 16 residues. In DNA form, the CDR3 reads TGTGCCAGCAGTTACTCGGCTCAAAGCTCTGGAAACACCATATATTTT. Residues: CASSYSAQSSGNTIYF.

The chain links TRBV6-6 to TRBJ1-5, with TRBD1 identical over 7 bases. The V and J ends lost 6 bases and 3 bases, in that order; junction bases with no gene match: 5. The germline V gene has CDR1 MNHNY and CDR2 SVGAGI (reference sequence). The CDR3 is 14 residues long. The CDR3 DNA reads as TGTGCCAGCAGCCTGGGACAGTTCAATCAGCCCCAGCATTTT. Its translation is CASSLGQFNQPQHF.

The rearrangement uses TRBV5-6 and TRBJ1-2; perhaps TRBD1 as D (5 bases). Germline values: CDR1 SGHDT, CDR2 YYEEEE. This CDR3 is 12 amino acids long. The V end was cut by 3 bases, the J end by 4 bases, with 7 bases between. CDR3 DNA: TGTGCCAGCAGCTCGGACATCTATGGCTACACCTTC. It is translated as CASSSDIYGYTF.

V usage is TRBV19 and J usage is TRBJ1-6; 7 bases fit TRBD1. Germline-derived CDR1 and CDR2 are LNHDA and SQIVND (reference sequence). V gave up 5 bases and J gave up 7 bases; unmatched junction bases: 8. The CDR3 is 15 residues long. CDR3 loop: CASSSGTEANSPLHF. The CDR3 region has the DNA TGTGCCAGTAGTTCGGGGACAGAAGCCAATTCACCCCTCCACTTT.

The CDR3 protein is CASSLRGGYGYTF. The CDR3 DNA reads TGTGCCAGCAGTTTAAGGGGCGGCTATGGCTACACCTTC. This rearrangement joins TRBV12-3 or TRBV12-4 to TRBJ1-2, with a possible D match to TRBD1 (5 bases). The CDR3 sequence is 13 residues long. Between the trimmed V and J ends, which lost 2 bases and 4 bases, there was a span of 8 bases.

The rearrangement links TRBV5-1 to TRBJ2-7; no clear D gene. The CDR3 spans 9 residues. Germline assignment: CDR1 SGHRS and CDR2 YFSETQ. The CDR3 sequence is CADEDEQYF. The DNA for the CDR3 is TGCGCAGATGAGGACGAGCAGTACTTC. Combining the CDR3 with reference TRBV5-1 and TRBJ2-7 gives the whole variable domain KAGVTQTPRYLIKTRGQQVTLSCSPISGHRSVSWYQQTPGQGLQFLFEYFSETQRNKGNFPGRFSGRQFSNSRSEMNVSTLELGDSALYLCADEDEQYFGPGTRLTVT.

The count of this clone is one. J is TRBJ2-5 and V is TRBV6-2 or TRBV6-3; D unresolved. Germline values: CDR1 MNHEY, CDR2 SVGEGT. The CDR3 consists of 14 residues. Trimming pared 2 bases from V and 5 bases from J, leaving 12 bases between. DNA of the CDR3: TGTGCCAGCAGTTACGACTGGCCCGGGGAGACCCAGTACTTC. Amino acids: CASSYDWPGETQYF.

The chain couples TRBV4-1 to TRBJ2-3; D possibly uses TRBD1 or TRBD2 (6 bases each). The germline gives CDR1 MGHRA, CDR2 YSYEKL. The CDR3 is made up of 16 amino acids. The V end was cut by 0 bases, the J end by 2 bases, with 12 bases between. The CDR3 DNA reads as TGCGCCAGCAGCCAAGAGAGGGGGACTCTCACAGATACGCAGTATTTT. It translates to CASSQERGTLTDTQYF.

Within the sample, this clone is medium-sized. The rearrangement links TRBV5-1 to TRBJ2-3; TRBD1 matches 11 bases. Germline V gene lookup returns CDR1 SGHRS and CDR2 YFSETQ. V was clipped by 4 bases and J by 4 bases; unmatched bases: 5. The CDR3 runs 15 residues. CDR3 amino acids: CASSPGTGGSDTQYF. CDR3 DNA sequence: TGCGCCAGCAGCCCTGGGACAGGGGGATCAGATACGCAGTATTTT.

V and J are TRBV5-6 and TRBJ1-2; D gene uncertain. CDR3 length equals 13 residues. The ends were cut back, 4 bases at V and 2 bases at J, with 9 bases in the middle. Germline loops: CDR1 SGHDT, CDR2 YYEEEE. The CDR3 DNA sequence: TGTGCCAGCAGCCGGCAGGCAAACTATGGCTACACCTTC. Translating gives CASSRQANYGYTF.

The chain combines TRBV27 with TRBJ1-6; no clear D. Per the germline V gene, CDR1 is MNHEY and CDR2 is SMNVEV (reference sequence). V gave up 8 bases and J gave up 2 bases, with 13 bases separating them. This CDR3 spans 15 amino acids. The CDR3 protein is CASWSGDTYNSPLHF. The CDR3 DNA reads TGTGCCAGCTGGTCGGGAGATACCTATAATTCACCCCTCCACTTT.